The clone carrying this T cell receptor (beta chain) has only a few counts. Its target is unknown. MiXCR, applied by TCRdb to the reads, yields one record per CDR3 protein. The repertoire includes some 480,000 distinct CDR3 sequences, around a third of them detected once, and roughly 17% sits in the top ten. These data are taken from a study of T cell repertoires in cytomegalovirus infection. About the research overall: Newly reported HLA-C-restricted and thoroughly characterized HLA-B-restricted CMV epitopes were employed. Carrying CMV and the relevant HLA type showed in public TCR beta signatures.

Germline values: CDR1 LNHDA, CDR2 SQIVND (reference sequence). The CDR3 contains 14 residues. With 9 bases removed from V and 9 bases from J, the gap between germline ends came to 18 bases. Whole-study results and caveats: Cumulative frequency of public TCR beta families picked out carriers of CMV plus the relevant HLA.

This TCR was sampled from a human donor in good health (CMV status not recorded). Some clones in this sample may be carry-over from other donors' samples. The V call is TRBV19, the J call TRBJ1-6, with D maybe TRBD1 (5 bases). The material sequenced was cultured PBMCs, taken from culture after CMV antigen stimulation. CDR3 in DNA: TGTGCCAGCAGCTTCGGGGGTACCGGTTCACCCCTCCACTTT. Its protein product is CASSFGGTGSPLHF.